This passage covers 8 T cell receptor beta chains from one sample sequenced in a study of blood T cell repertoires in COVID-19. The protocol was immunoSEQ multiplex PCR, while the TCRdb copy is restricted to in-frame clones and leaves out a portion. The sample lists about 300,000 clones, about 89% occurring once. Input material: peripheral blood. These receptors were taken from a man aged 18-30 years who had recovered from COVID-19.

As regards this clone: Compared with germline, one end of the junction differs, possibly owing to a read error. CDR3 in amino acids: CASSTLGGEQYF. CDR3 nucleotide sequence: TGTGCTAGCAGTACCCTCGGGGGCGAGCAGTACTTC. The rearrangement uses TRBV7-7 and TRBJ2-7, with D maybe TRBD2 (6 bases). The CDR3 totals 12 residues. The germline CDR1 and CDR2 sequences are SSHAT and FNYEAQ (reference sequence).

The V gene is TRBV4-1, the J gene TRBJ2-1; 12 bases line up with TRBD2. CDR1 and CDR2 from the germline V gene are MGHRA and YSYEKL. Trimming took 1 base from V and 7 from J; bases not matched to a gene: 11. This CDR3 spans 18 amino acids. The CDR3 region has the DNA TGCGCCAGCAGCCAAGGACTAGCGGGAGTCTTAAGGGGTAATGAGCAGTTCTTC. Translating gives CASSQGLAGVLRGNEQFF.

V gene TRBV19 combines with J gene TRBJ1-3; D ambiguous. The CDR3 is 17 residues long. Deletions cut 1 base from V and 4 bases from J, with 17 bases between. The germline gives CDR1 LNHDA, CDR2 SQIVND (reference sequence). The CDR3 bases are TGTGCCAGTAGTATAGGCGGCGGAGGGTGGCCCGGAAACACCATATATTTT. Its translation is CASSIGGGGWPGNTIYF.

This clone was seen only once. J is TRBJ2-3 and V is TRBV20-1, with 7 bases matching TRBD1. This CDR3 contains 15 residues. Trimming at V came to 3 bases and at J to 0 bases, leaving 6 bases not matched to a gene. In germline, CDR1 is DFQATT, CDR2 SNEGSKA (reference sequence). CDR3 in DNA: TGCAGTGCTAGTCGGGACAGTGCTAGCACAGATACGCAGTATTTT. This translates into CSASRDSASTDTQYF.

CDR3 bases: TGTGCCAGTAGTCTTACAGGGGGCGTCTATGGCTACACCTTC. Translation: CASSLTGGVYGYTF. V usage is TRBV19 and J usage is TRBJ1-2; 9 nucleotides agree with TRBD1. In germline, CDR1 is LNHDA, CDR2 SQIVND (reference sequence). This CDR3 comprises 14 residues. V lost 5 bases and J lost 4; bases outside the gene matches: 5.

The CDR3 loop reads CASSDEAAGWDEQFF. The CDR3 DNA is TGCGCCAGCAGTGACGAGGCGGCGGGTTGGGATGAGCAGTTCTTC. The chain recombines TRBV10-1 with TRBJ2-1; TRBD2 is a possible D gene (5 bases). CDR3 length: 15 amino acids. Germline V gene sequence: CDR1 WNHNN, CDR2 SYGVQD (reference sequence). Deletions cut 3 bases from V and 8 bases from J, with 17 bases between.

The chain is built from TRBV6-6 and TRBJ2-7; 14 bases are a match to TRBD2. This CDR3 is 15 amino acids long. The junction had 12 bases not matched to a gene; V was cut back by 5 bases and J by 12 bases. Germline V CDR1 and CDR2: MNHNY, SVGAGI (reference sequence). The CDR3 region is CASSDPGTSGSRRYF. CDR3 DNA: TGTGCCAGCAGTGACCCCGGGACTAGCGGGAGTCGGAGGTACTTC.

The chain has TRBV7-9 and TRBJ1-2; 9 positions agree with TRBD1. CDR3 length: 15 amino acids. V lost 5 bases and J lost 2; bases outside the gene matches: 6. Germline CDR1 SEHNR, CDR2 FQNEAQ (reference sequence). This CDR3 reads CASSPKTGGNYGYTF. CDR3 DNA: TGTGCCAGCAGCCCGAAGACAGGGGGAAACTATGGCTACACCTTC. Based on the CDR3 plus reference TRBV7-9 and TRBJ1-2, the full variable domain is DTGVSQNPRHKITKRGQNVTFRCDPISEHNRLYWYRQTLGQGPEFLTYFQNEAQLEKSRLLSDRFSAERPKGSFSTLEIQRTEQGDSAMYLCASSPKTGGNYGYTFGSGTRLTVV.